The 32 T cell receptor beta chains listed next were all sequenced from one sample in a study of T cells in Graves' hyperthyroidism and ophthalmopathy. The TCR beta CDR3 regions underwent amplification using RNA transcripts as the source. HTBI primers were the set used in a first-round RT-PCR of the TCR CDR3. Via MiXCR, TCRdb re-called the multiplex PCR reads, giving one row per CDR3 protein. Altogether around 280,000 distinct CDR3 sequences are present, roughly 13% being singletons, with the ten largest covering 7.9%. The sample taken for sequencing was blood. These receptors all stem from a woman aged 40-49 years with Graves' hyperthyroidism.

At least ten counts were recorded for this clonotype. V usage is TRBV20-1 and J usage is TRBJ2-1; TRBD2 matches at 9 bases. Germline values: CDR1 DFQATT, CDR2 SNEGSKA (reference sequence). V dropped 1 base and J dropped 4; count of bases not matched to a gene: 8. The CDR3 totals 16 residues. The CDR3 nucleotides are TGCAGTGCTAGAGGGGCTAGCGGGAACTTATACAATGAGCAGTTCTTC. Its translation is CSARGASGNLYNEQFF.

The table lists this clonotype with many counts. V gene TRBV7-8 combines with J gene TRBJ1-4; D unclear. CDR1 is SGHVS and CDR2 is FQNEAQ in the germline V gene. The CDR3 is 16 amino acids. V lost 0 bases, J lost 6 bases, and 14 bases lay in between. The CDR3 is CASSLAHSSAYEKLFF. The CDR3 nucleotides are TGTGCCAGCAGCTTAGCGCATTCGTCGGCGTATGAAAAACTGTTTTTT.

This CDR3 reads CASMWRTGKQPQHF. The CDR3, as DNA: TGTGCCAGCATGTGGAGGACAGGGAAGCAGCCCCAGCATTTT. This chain joins TRBV6-2 or TRBV6-3 and TRBJ1-5; 8 bases fit TRBD1. With V trimmed by 7 bases and J by 7 bases, 9 bases remained unmatched. The CDR3 is 14 amino acids. Germline CDR1 reads MNHEY; CDR2 reads SVGEGT.

This clonotype was seen at least ten times. The gene calls are TRBV2 and TRBJ1-5; TRBD1 matches 9 bases. The CDR3 consists of 14 residues. The germline V gene has CDR1 SNHLY and CDR2 FYNNEI. Unmatched junction bases numbered 1, after V lost 6 bases and J lost 1 base. CDR3 sequence (DNA): TGTGCCAGCAGGGACAGGGGAAGCAATCAGCCCCAGCATTTT. Residues: CASRDRGSNQPQHF.

This clonotype came up many times. This sequence joins TRBV29-1 and TRBJ1-1; D gene uncertain. V was cut by 7 bases and J by 1 base, with 13 bases left in between. The length of the CDR3 is 13 residues. CDR1 and CDR2 (germline): SQVTM, ANQGSEA. The CDR3 here is CSGWRTANTEAFF. CDR3 sequence (DNA): TGCAGCGGGTGGAGGACGGCGAACACTGAAGCTTTCTTT.

This clonotype came up many times. V is TRBV12-3 or TRBV12-4 and J is TRBJ1-2, with a weak D call TRBD1 (6 bases). With 9 bases removed from V and 0 bases from J, the gap between germline ends came to 11 bases. The CDR3 length is 13 residues. CDR3 in amino acids: CARTGTPNYGYTF. The CDR3 bases are TGTGCCAGGACCGGGACACCTAACTATGGCTACACCTTC.

V gene TRBV5-6 combines with J gene TRBJ2-7; maybe TRBD1 (6 bases). From germline, CDR1 is SGHDT and CDR2 YYEEEE. The CDR3 is 16 residues long. V was trimmed by 6 bases and J by 0 bases, leaving 19 bases between them. The CDR3 DNA reads as TGTGCCAGCACCATCCAGGGGTACGACAGCTCCTACGAGCAGTACTTC. The encoded protein is CASTIQGYDSSYEQYF.

This clonotype was observed at least ten times. J is TRBJ1-2 and V is TRBV13, with a weak D call TRBD1 (5 bases). The germline CDR1 and CDR2 sequences are PRHDT and FYEKMQ (reference sequence). Trimming removed 6 bases from V and 0 bases from J, with 11 bases in between. This CDR3 contains 14 residues. This chain's CDR3 is CASSEQVPNYGYTF. The CDR3, as DNA: TGTGCCAGCAGTGAACAGGTTCCTAACTATGGCTACACCTTC.

In its sample, this clonotype was seen a few times. V usage is TRBV30 and J usage is TRBJ2-1; D is unresolved. Trimming removed 2 bases at V and 5 bases at J, with 10 bases between. The CDR3 has 13 residues. Germline-derived CDR1 and CDR2 are GTSNPN and SVGIG (reference sequence). CDR3 DNA: TGTGCCTGGAGTCCACTCTATGACAATGAGCAGTTCTTC. This codes for CAWSPLYDNEQFF.

This clonotype was detected a few times. This chain connects TRBV5-1 to TRBJ2-3, with TRBD1 matching 8 bases. Germline V CDR1 and CDR2: SGHRS, YFSETQ. J lost 3 bases, V lost 0 bases, and 0 bases had no gene match. The length of the CDR3 is 14 residues. This chain's CDR3 is CASSLGTGTDTQYF. The DNA of the CDR3 is TGCGCCAGCAGCTTGGGGACAGGGACAGATACGCAGTATTTT.

This clonotype showed up many times. The V call is TRBV12-3 or TRBV12-4, the J call TRBJ1-1; no clear D gene. V was clipped by 7 bases and J by 5 bases, with 11 bases between them. CDR3 length: 12 residues. CDR3 nucleotides: TGTGCCAGCAACCAAGGTCGGACTGAAGCTTTCTTT. This gives the protein CASNQGRTEAFF.

This clonotype was recorded at least ten times. The rearrangement joins TRBV7-9 to TRBJ2-4, with 10 bases matching TRBD2. The CDR3 is made up of 17 amino acids. Germline loops: CDR1 SEHNR, CDR2 FQNEAQ (reference sequence). V was pared by 8 bases and J by 0 bases, with 10 bases of the junction left unmatched. CDR3 amino acids: CASGASGRGIAKNIQYF. For the CDR3, the DNA is TGTGCCAGCGGGGCTAGCGGGAGAGGGATAGCCAAAAACATTCAGTACTTC.

This clonotype was recorded at least ten times. The chain employs TRBV20-1 and TRBJ2-7, with 7 positions matching TRBD2. The junction had 7 bases not matched to a gene; V was cut back by 8 bases and J by 0 bases. From germline, CDR1 is DFQATT and CDR2 SNEGSKA (reference sequence). The CDR3 runs 13 residues. The CDR3 DNA sequence: TGCAGTACTTGGGACTACCGCTCCTACGAGCAGTACTTC. Protein: CSTWDYRSYEQYF.

The sample holds many counts of this clonotype. This chain uses TRBV20-1 with TRBJ2-5, with TRBD2 identical over 7 bases. The CDR3 loop spans 15 amino acids. CDR1 and CDR2 (germline): DFQATT, SNEGSKA (reference sequence). V gave up 0 bases and J gave up 3 bases; unmatched junction bases: 7. For the CDR3, the DNA is TGCAGTGCTAGAGATTTGGGAGGGCCAAAAGAGACCCAGTACTTC. Its protein is CSARDLGGPKETQYF.

This clonotype was seen ten or more times. The chain has TRBV3-1 and TRBJ1-5; 10 bases are a match to TRBD1. J gave up 7 bases and V 4 bases, and 4 bases lay outside the gene matches. In germline, CDR1 is LGHDT, CDR2 YNNKEL (reference sequence). This CDR3 comprises 14 residues. The CDR3 is CASSRQGAGQPQHF. The CDR3 DNA reads TGTGCCAGCAGCCGACAGGGGGCAGGACAGCCCCAGCATTTT.

This clonotype has a count of ten or more. The rearrangement links TRBV2 to TRBJ1-2, with D perhaps matching TRBD1 (6 bases). V shed 8 bases and J shed 2 bases, with 27 bases lying between them. Germline V gives CDR1 SNHLY, CDR2 FYNNEI. The CDR3 consists of 18 residues. CDR3 sequence reads: CASCDLMGFSGTNYGYTF. As DNA, the CDR3 is TGTGCCAGCTGCGACCTCATGGGGTTCTCCGGGACAAACTATGGCTACACCTTC.

In this sample, this clonotype turned up many times. The chain joins TRBV10-3 to TRBJ1-2; D remains ambiguous. This CDR3 has 13 residues. Trimming left V 4 bases short and J 2 bases short, with 8 bases between. Germline assignment: CDR1 ENHRY and CDR2 SYGVKD. The CDR3, as DNA: TGTGCCATCAGTGCAGGTCTGAACTATGGCTACACCTTC. It encodes CAISAGLNYGYTF.

V gene TRBV5-6 combines with J gene TRBJ1-5; no definite D call. Germline-derived CDR1 and CDR2 are SGHDT and YYEEEE. This CDR3 region has 17 residues. Trimming cost V 0 bases and J 4 bases, with 17 bases left between them. This CDR3 is CASSLGGWGGGNQPQHF. The CDR3 DNA sequence: TGTGCCAGCAGCTTGGGAGGTTGGGGTGGCGGGAATCAGCCCCAGCATTTT.

Many counts were recorded for this clonotype. The rearrangement joins TRBV11-2 to TRBJ2-4; tentative D call: TRBD1 (5 bases). The CDR3 covers 17 residues. Trimming stripped 2 bases from V and 1 base from J, with 15 bases between. The germline CDR1 and CDR2 sequences are SGHAT and FQNNGV. The CDR3 DNA reads as TGTGCCAGCAGCTTAACCCTGGACATAAGCGCCAAAAACATTCAGTACTTC. Protein: CASSLTLDISAKNIQYF.

Turning to this clonotype: A much larger clone lies one base from this, so it may be a read error. The V gene is TRBV6-1, the J gene TRBJ2-1; no clear D gene. Trimming removed 7 bases at V and 0 bases at J, with 16 bases between. In germline, CDR1 is MNHNS, CDR2 SASEGT. The CDR3 consists of 16 residues. The CDR3 spells CASTEAGLSSYNEQFF. The CDR3 DNA reads as TGTGCCAGCACGGAAGCTGGCTTAAGCTCCTACAATGAGCAGTTCTTC.

This clonotype was counted ten times or more. The V and J genes are TRBV6-1 and TRBJ1-1; a weak D match, TRBD1 (6 bases). Germline V gene data show CDR1 as MNHNS and CDR2 as SASEGT. The CDR3 is 16 amino acids. Between the trimmed V and J ends, which lost 5 bases and 0 bases, there was a span of 16 bases. The CDR3 reads CASSLQGSPMNTEAFF. CDR3 nucleotide sequence: TGTGCCAGCAGTCTACAGGGTAGCCCTATGAACACTGAAGCTTTCTTT.

This clonotype was picked up many times. V gene TRBV7-2 combines with J gene TRBJ2-1, with D perhaps matching TRBD1 or TRBD2 (5 bases each). The CDR3 is 15 residues long. V gave up 3 bases and J gave up 2 bases, with 11 bases separating them. The germline gives CDR1 SGHTA, CDR2 FQGNSA. CDR3 nucleotides: TGTGCCAGCAGCTTGGGGGTTCCTACCTACAATGAGCAGTTCTTC. This encodes CASSLGVPTYNEQFF.

This clonotype came up many times. The V call is TRBV28, the J call TRBJ1-5; D not resolved. Germline V gene sequence: CDR1 MDHEN, CDR2 SYDVKM. Trimming took 11 bases from V and 0 from J, leaving 5 bases between them. The CDR3 consists of 11 residues. CDR3 in amino acids: CASFSNQPQHF. The CDR3 nucleotides read TGTGCCTCATTTAGCAATCAGCCCCAGCATTTT.

The rearrangement uses TRBV6-2 or TRBV6-3 and TRBJ2-3; 7 bases are shared with TRBD2. CDR3 length: 16 amino acids. V shed 2 bases, J shed 2 bases, and the junction held 7 bases outside the gene matches. CDR1 is MNHEY, CDR2 SVGEGT, per germline. The CDR3 protein is CASSYVSSGITDTQYF. CDR3 DNA: TGTGCCAGCAGTTACGTGTCTAGCGGCATCACAGATACGCAGTATTTT.

This clonotype was found a few times. The rearrangement uses TRBV12-3 or TRBV12-4 and TRBJ2-2; D might be TRBD1 (6 bases). The length of the CDR3 is 15 residues. Trimming removed 2 bases from V and 1 base from J, with 8 bases in between. The CDR3 nucleotides are TGTGCCAGCAGTTTACGACAGGAGAACACCGGGGAGCTGTTTTTT. It encodes CASSLRQENTGELFF.

This clonotype was recorded once. The chain uses TRBV12-3 or TRBV12-4 and TRBJ2-1, with TRBD2 matching 10 bases. The V gene end was trimmed by 7 bases and the J gene end by 6 bases; junction bases not matched to a gene: 9. This CDR3 contains 15 residues. Here the CDR3 reads CASTPGLARPNEQFF. DNA for the CDR3: TGTGCCAGCACTCCGGGACTAGCGCGTCCCAATGAGCAGTTCTTC.

In this sample, this clonotype turned up many times. The chain recombines TRBV27 with TRBJ2-2; D gene uncertain. This CDR3 is 14 amino acids long. Looked up from germline, CDR1 is MNHEY and CDR2 is SMNVEV (reference sequence). V was clipped by 4 bases and J by 0 bases, with 6 bases between them. Written as DNA, the CDR3 is TGTGCCAGCAGTTCCCTCGCGAACACCGGGGAGCTGTTTTTT. It translates to CASSSLANTGELFF.

The chain is built from TRBV28 and TRBJ2-1; 9 positions agree with TRBD1. This CDR3 is built from 15 residues. Germline CDR1 is MDHEN and CDR2 is SYDVKM. Trimming removed 5 bases from V and 2 bases from J; junction bases left unmatched: 4. CDR3 coding DNA: TGTGCCAGCAGTCTCCGGGACAGGGCCTACAATGAGCAGTTCTTC. This encodes CASSLRDRAYNEQFF.

V gene TRBV10-3 combines with J gene TRBJ2-5; possible D gene TRBD2, 5 bases. The CDR3 has 11 amino acids. Germline V gene data show CDR1 as ENHRY and CDR2 as SYGVKD. V shed 10 bases and J shed 5 bases, with 11 bases lying between them. CDR3 nucleotides: TGTGCCACCGGAGGTCGGGAGACCCAGTACTTC. This encodes CATGGRETQYF.

This clonotype came up many times. J is TRBJ1-5 and V is TRBV19; D is perhaps TRBD1 (5 bases). The CDR3 covers 16 residues. The V gene lost 10 bases and the J gene lost 0 bases, with 19 bases spanning the gap. Germline CDR1 LNHDA, CDR2 SQIVND (reference sequence). CDR3: CATTKDKTDSNQPQHF. CDR3 DNA sequence: TGTGCCACCACAAAAGACAAGACAGATAGCAATCAGCCCCAGCATTTT.

Worth noting for this clonotype: A read error may account for a junction end that differs from germline. V gene TRBV4-2 combines with J gene TRBJ2-3, with 9 bases aligning to TRBD2. The CDR3 sequence is 18 residues long. Germline V lookup: CDR1 LGHNA, CDR2 YNFKEQ. The DNA of the CDR3 is TGTGCCAGCAGCCAAGTCGCTAGCGGGGTGCATAGCACAGATACGCAGTGTTTT. Translation gives CASSQVASGVHSTDTQCF.

This clonotype was counted ten times or more. The chain carries TRBV7-9 and TRBJ2-2; 7 nucleotides line up with TRBD1. The CDR3 is 15 amino acids. Germline V gene data show CDR1 as SEHNR and CDR2 as FQNEAQ (reference sequence). J gave up 0 bases and V 3 bases, and 1 base lay outside the gene matches. Here the CDR3 reads CASSLGQSNTGELFF. CDR3 DNA: TGTGCCAGCAGCTTGGGACAGTCGAACACCGGGGAGCTGTTTTTT.